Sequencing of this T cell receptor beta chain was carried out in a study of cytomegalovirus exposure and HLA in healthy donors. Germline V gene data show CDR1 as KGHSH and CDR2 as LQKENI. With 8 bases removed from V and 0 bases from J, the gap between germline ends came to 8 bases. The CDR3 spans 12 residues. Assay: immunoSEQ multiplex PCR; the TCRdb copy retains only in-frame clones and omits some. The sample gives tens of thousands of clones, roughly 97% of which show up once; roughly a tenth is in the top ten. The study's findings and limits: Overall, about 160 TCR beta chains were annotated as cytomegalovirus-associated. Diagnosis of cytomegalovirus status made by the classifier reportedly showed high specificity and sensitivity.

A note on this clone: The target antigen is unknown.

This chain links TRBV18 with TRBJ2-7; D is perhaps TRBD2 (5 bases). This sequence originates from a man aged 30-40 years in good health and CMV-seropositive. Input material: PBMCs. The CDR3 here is CASRGGSYEQYF. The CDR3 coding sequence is TGTGCCAGCCGAGGAGGCTCCTACGAGCAGTACTTC.